This T cell receptor (beta chain) was recorded in a study of post-analysis software for immune sequencing data. Study context: Clinical courses comprised relapsing-remitting, secondary progressive and progressive-relapsing multiple sclerosis. Study results and limitations: Included in a set of about 5 TRBV segments more frequent in patients than controls were TRBV5-6, TRBV5-1 and TRBV20-1.

The germline CDR1 and CDR2 sequences are MDHEN and SYDVKM. CDR3 length equals 13 residues. Regarding this clonotype: The antigen remains unidentified.

Prepared TCR beta cDNA libraries contained unique molecular identifiers. Each batch of about 0.95 to 10 million T cells produced roughly 450,000 cDNA molecules. TCRdb independently ran MiXCR on the PCR reads; one entry per CDR3 protein. The data contain hundreds of thousands of distinct CDR3 sequences, under 55% of them seen just once; the ten biggest clones take up over 10%. The sequencing sample was made of blood. This rearrangement joins TRBV28 to TRBJ1-1; no clear D. This TCR came from a girl aged 5-17 years with multiple sclerosis. CDR3 sequence reads: CVVRAQRLYETFF. The DNA of the CDR3 is TGTGTAGTTCGTGCACAGAGGTTGTACGAGACTTTCTTT.